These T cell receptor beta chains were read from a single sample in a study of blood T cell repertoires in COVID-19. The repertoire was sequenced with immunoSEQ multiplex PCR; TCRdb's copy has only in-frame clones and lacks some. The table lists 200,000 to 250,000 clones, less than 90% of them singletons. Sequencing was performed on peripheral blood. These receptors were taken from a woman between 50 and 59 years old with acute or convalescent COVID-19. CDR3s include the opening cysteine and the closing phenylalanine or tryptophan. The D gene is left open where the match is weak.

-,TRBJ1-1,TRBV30,CAWSRTKWTEAFF
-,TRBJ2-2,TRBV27,CASSFIDTGELFF
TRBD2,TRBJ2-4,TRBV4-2,CASSQGPPRGGQDIQYF
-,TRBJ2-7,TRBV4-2,CASSQGAGGYYEQYF
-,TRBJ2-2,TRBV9,CASSGGPTGELFF
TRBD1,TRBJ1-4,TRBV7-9,CASSLDRDLGEKLFF
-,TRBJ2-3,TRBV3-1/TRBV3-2,CASSLADTQYF
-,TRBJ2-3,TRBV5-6,CASSLVGLPTDTQYF
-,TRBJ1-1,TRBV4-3,CASSQDPVNTEAFF
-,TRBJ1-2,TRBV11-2,CASSLMQGTYTF
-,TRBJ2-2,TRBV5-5,CASSLTHLGRNTGELFF
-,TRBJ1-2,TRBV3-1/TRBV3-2,CASSTTVLPNYGYTF
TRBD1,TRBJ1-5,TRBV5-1,CASSPGTGANQPQHF
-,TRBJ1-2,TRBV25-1,CASGPGARGYTF
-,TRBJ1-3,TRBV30,CGWTQGTSGNTIYF
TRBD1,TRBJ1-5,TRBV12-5,CASGSSRGQPQHF